This T cell receptor beta chain emerged from a study of beta chain features in type 1 diabetes. Findings of the study overall: PCR might favor shorter templates, but any such skew would affect patients and controls equally. When Type 1 diabetes patients were examined, their TCRB CDR3s proved moderately but significantly shorter in all four CD4+ subsets. Any HLA type influence on TCRB rearrangement was left unresolved here.

Every sorted population was more than 98% pure. What was sequenced were expressed TCRB transcripts, since all of the isolated RNA had been reverse transcribed. Profiling relied on immunoSEQ multiplex PCR, and the TCRdb table lists in-frame clones only, not all of them. The table shows 50,000 to 55,000 clones, with about three fifths occurring only once. Remarks on this clone: The antigen remains undetermined.

This sequence was found in a woman in her thirties with type 1 diabetes. The material sequenced was stem cell memory CD4+ T cells from blood.

The CDR3 coding sequence is TGCGCCAGCAGCCCTGGGACTAGCAACCACAATGAGCAGTTCTTC. Its protein is CASSPGTSNHNEQFF. This rearrangement joins TRBV5-1 to TRBJ2-1; TRBD2 aligns across 9 bases. This CDR3 has 15 residues. J was trimmed by 5 bases and V by 4 bases; bases with no gene match: 7. Germline V CDR1 and CDR2: SGHRS, YFSETQ.